The text below deals with one TCR beta chain. Its antigen has not been determined. Base-call qualities are not available, and no considerably larger clone is one nucleotide away. V was cut back by 3 bases and J by 6 bases, leaving a gap of 15 bases between them. The CDR3 runs 14 residues from the cysteine to the phenylalanine. The retained sequence is limited to the CDR3, 42 bases, with the frame set at the first base. The germline V gene specifies SGHVS as CDR1 and FNYEAQ as CDR2. The data were taken from a study of cytomegalovirus exposure and HLA in healthy donors (dated by TCRdb to the late 2010s). For the wider study: An earlier analysis of 587 of the donors reported 250 to 350 Gb of sequence data and roughly 120 million unique TCR beta sequences obtained from some 170 million T cells. All discovery cohort repertoires had been generated using a single sequencing platform. Across approximately 400 genotyped donors of the cohort, an average of roughly 230,000 unique TCR beta nucleotide sequences per donor were sequenced, and approximately 17% of those sequences were non-productive. The study aimed to test whether cataloging public T cell receptors could reveal signatures of past pathogen exposure. About 300 gigabases of sequencing data and around 80 million unique TCR sequences made up an early release that covered several hundred HLA-typed donors. To decide whether each TCR beta V gene segment behaved as functional or pseudogenic, an earlier analysis of approximately 590 of the donors relied on high-throughput TCR beta sequencing. Donor age, sex, ethnicity and CMV serostatus were compiled together with the repertoire data. Typing coverage differed by locus: A, B, C, DRB1 and DQB1 were typed in about 629-640 donors, DQA1 in about 500, DPA1 in 600 to 610, and DPB1 in around 440. Genome-wide SNP genotypes for about 65% of the roughly 670 donors were used in a later genetic analysis, which treated that subset as a discovery cohort. Class I and class II HLA loci were covered by the typing at four-digit resolution. The study used immunosequencing to profile the T cell repertoires of around 600 subjects and linked those repertoires to cytomegalovirus serostatus. Rather than drawing on any new phenotypic data, the later analysis identified candidate immune exposures from TCR beta sequences and the way those sequences occurred across donors. Because of strong linkage in the cohort, roughly five DR-DQ haplotypes were treated as single units for association and clustering. In addition to the first cohort of approximately 650 subjects, a separate validation cohort of 130 or so different subjects was used. To predict cytomegalovirus infection status, the study combined high-throughput TCR immunosequencing, statistical association of individual TCRs with disease status, and machine learning. Of the roughly 400 genotyped donors, about 84% fell in the genetic ancestry cluster associated with self-reported Caucasian donors. A later analysis re-examined previously published TCR beta repertoires from just over 650 donors and added high-resolution HLA genotyping to investigate patterns of TCR occurrence. Results the study describes overall, beyond this receptor: Some IMGT-functional V segments, including TRBV6-2 and TRBV6-3, could not be told apart with the 87-base-pair reads, so those segments were excluded. A later analysis reported that several top co-occurrence clusters appeared linked to parvovirus B19, influenza, CMV and Epstein-Barr virus. The cohort was sequenced for TCR beta chains only, and without alpha or paired-chain data the features that could be detected were limited. In a later analysis, most CMV-associated TCR beta chains were found to appear HLA-restricted, with HLA associations seemingly driven largely by CMV exposure. Assigning TCR associations to individual alleles was difficult when HLA alleles, especially DR and DQ, strongly co-occurred. In vitro tests confirmed that a few of the cytomegalovirus-associated TCR beta chains recognize cytomegalovirus antigens. For the cohort, immune exposure information was limited to CMV serostatus. In a later analysis, HLA-associated TCR beta chains were found to be more clonally expanded and to have lower generation probabilities than equally common non-associated chains. A later analysis associated about 16,000 TCR beta sequences with specific HLA alleles at a false discovery rate of 0.05. In an earlier analysis of some 500 of the donors, most TCR beta V segments were observed in productive rearrangements about 90% or about 30% of the time, broadly matching IMGT annotations. While some public TCRs were present in many individuals, most TCR sequences turned up only very rarely across donors. The study gave a list of under 200 TCR beta chains associated with cytomegalovirus. A group of highly shared sequence variants was considered likely to be a technical artifact of the sequencing pipeline. The classifier was reported to diagnose cytomegalovirus status with high specificity and sensitivity in both the original and validation cohorts. The authors suggested that the approach could potentially be generalized to other disease states and immunological phenotypes. Because HLA typing was missing for some donors at each locus, association tests included only the typed subset. Presence/absence analyses assumed roughly uniform sequencing depth across donors, an assumption that may not hold. Because counts were too low, about 18 rarely observed V segments, including chromosome 9 orphons, were excluded from the earlier analysis of some 590 of the donors. A further reported finding was that TCR beta sequences accurately predicted the HLA-A and HLA-B alleles for most subjects in the first cohort. Correlated functional status among segregating V segments might reflect linkage disequilibrium, but an unknown experimental factor could not be ruled out. A later genetic analysis reported fewer N-insertions in productive TCRs among donors in an Asian-associated ancestry cluster than the approximately 700-donor mean. A later analysis found that TCR association rates varied across HLA loci, with DRB1 alleles showing the most associated TCRs and HLA-C alleles the fewest. In a later genetic analysis, a missense DCLRE1C variant was associated with V-gene and J-gene trimming of TCR beta chains, and the association was replicated in an independent cohort.

Library preparation used the immunoSEQ multiplex PCR assay. For the multiplex PCR, a mixture combining 60 forward primers for TCR Vbeta segments and 13 reverse primers for TCR Jbeta segments was used. The CDR3 region of rearranged TCR beta genes was amplified from genomic DNA by a multiplex PCR assay. The Illumina HiSeq System was used to sequence the amplified TCR beta libraries as 87-base-pair reads. As for the authors' bioinformatics: In a later analysis, tens of millions of unique TCR beta chains were counted across the 650 to 700 repertoires, and roughly 9.9 million of these chains were shared by at least two donors. Raw reads were error-corrected and collapsed into unique sequences with a nearest-neighbor algorithm that merged closely related sequences to remove PCR and sequencing errors. Alignment of CDR3 sequences to IMGT reference sequences was used to assign V, D and J gene segments. Each retained sequence needed at least a six-nucleotide match to both a V gene segment and a J gene segment. A rearrangement was called productive if the CDR3 had no stop codons and remained in frame with V and J, and every other rearrangement was called non-productive. Following IMGT convention, CDR3 was defined as the stretch from the second conserved V-encoded cysteine up to the conserved J-encoded phenylalanine. Sequences without an unambiguous match to a single V gene segment were excluded from the earlier analysis of about 640 of the donors. An earlier analysis of around 600 of the donors classified V segments as functional when productive rearrangements were above 56.7% and as segregating when the standard deviation between donors was above 5%. A statistical classification framework was developed to diagnose cytomegalovirus status using the catalog of TCR beta chain sequences. In a later analysis, TCR nucleotide sequences were compared against IMGT/GENE-DB human TR gene sequences so that V and J genes could be assigned. In a later analysis, CDR3 sequences and most-parsimonious VDJ recombination scenarios were assigned using the TCRdist pipeline. A later analysis defined each TCR beta chain by its CDR3 amino acid sequence plus V-gene family, and excluded reads lacking a unique V-gene family. As a way to deal with suspected cross-contamination and a sequencing artifact, a later analysis dropped nearly 600 nucleotide sequences that were highly shared and had low generation probability. A later analysis calculated a clonal expansion index for each public chain from normalized within-repertoire ranks of inferred template counts. Generation probabilities in a later analysis came from a VDJ recombination model fitted to out-of-frame rearrangements, and those results were checked against IGoR. A later analysis scored TCR-TCR, TCR-HLA and TCR-CMV co-occurrence with hypergeometric tests, applying a repertoire-size bias correction to TCR pairs. In a later analysis, false discovery rates were estimated by permuting HLA or CMV assignments 20 times. A later analysis grouped co-occurring TCRs with DBSCAN, adding TCRdist sequence similarity when clustering within HLA-allele-positive subsets. Repertoires with fewer than 30,000 or more than 120,000 public chains were left out of co-occurrence clustering, as were five repertoires with anomalous nucleotide sharing. TCRdb mirrors the immuneACCESS table, restricted to in-frame sequences. Some clones are absent from its copies; in checked studies, under half trace to an unresolved V gene, and the reason for the others is unknown. Clone size and V and J calls were adopted from that table, with D and trimming inferred from the DNA. For this sample the table gives about 270,000 clones, of which approximately 70% were detected only once. The top ten clonotypes cover about 2.2% of the sample.

In total, more than 500 healthy bone marrow donors made up the cohort. At the time of sampling, all cohort members were nominally healthy, though unrecorded immune exposures were likely present. The donor was CMV seronegative and belonged to the group of 350 to 400 seronegative cohort members. A peripheral blood sample was collected from each donor, and TCR beta sequencing was performed on peripheral blood mononuclear cells. Genomic DNA extraction from the blood cell samples was performed with the Qiagen DNeasy Blood Extraction Kit. The sample taken for sequencing was PBMCs. This clonotype was obtained from a female donor in good health and CMV-seronegative. Rearrangement joined TRBV7-6 to TRBJ2-7; the D gene is perhaps TRBD2, from 5 matching bases. The sequenced DNA: TGTGCCAGCAGCTTGTCCCCCAACAGCGGCGAGCAGTACTTC. This gives the protein CASSLSPNSGEQYF.